These T cell receptor beta chains were read from a single sample in a study of response to subunit inactivated influenza vaccine. TCRdb re-called the RT-PCR reads through MiXCR, storing one row per CDR3 protein. This table holds around 570,000 distinct CDR3 sequences, around 8% found once. Here the sequenced sample was PBMCs from blood, taken less than 25 months after vaccination. These TCRs come from a man aged 50 to 69 who received an inactivated influenza vaccine. CDR3s include the opening cysteine and the closing phenylalanine or tryptophan. Each record gives: D gene, V gene, clone size, J gene, CDR3 protein, CDR3 DNA. A D gene is named only where the DNA matches it firmly. Expanded clones get a size class; other rows say once, few or many, or leave the size out.

>-|TRBV6-2/TRBV6-3|many|TRBJ1-4
CASRPVGSNEKLFF
TGTGCCAGCAGGCCAGTGGGATCTAATGAAAAACTGTTTTTT
>-|TRBV27|-|TRBJ2-7
CASRFSPSSHEQYF
TGTGCCAGCAGATTTTCTCCTAGCAGCCACGAGCAGTACTTC
>TRBD2|TRBV4-3|-|TRBJ2-3
CASSQISGTSGSRTTDTQYF
TGCGCCAGCAGCCAAATATCAGGGACTAGCGGGAGTAGAACGACAGATACGCAGTATTTT
>TRBD2|TRBV5-5|few|TRBJ2-3
CASSLGGSGVADTQYF
TGTGCCAGCAGCTTGGGGGGTAGCGGGGTCGCGGATACGCAGTATTTT
>-|TRBV13|-|TRBJ2-5
CASSRNPRSGWQETQYF
TGTGCCAGCAGCCGAAACCCTCGATCGGGGTGGCAAGAGACCCAGTACTTC
>TRBD1|TRBV4-2|few|TRBJ1-1
CASSQETTGATEAFF
TGTGCCAGCAGCCAAGAAACCACAGGGGCTACTGAAGCTTTCTTT
>-|TRBV15|few|TRBJ2-7
CATSSRLPSRGRAYEQYF
TGTGCCACCAGCAGTCGACTACCAAGCAGGGGAAGGGCCTACGAGCAGTACTTC
>-|TRBV12-3/TRBV12-4|many|TRBJ2-7
CASSDFRRRPSEQYF
TGTGCCAGCAGCGATTTCAGGCGCCGGCCCTCTGAGCAGTACTTC
>TRBD1|TRBV20-1|few|TRBJ2-2
CSARDRGRQVGELFF
TGCAGTGCACGAGACAGGGGGCGGCAGGTCGGGGAGCTGTTTTTT
>-|TRBV29-1|few|TRBJ2-5
CSVVGAGQETQYF
TGCAGCGTTGTCGGGGCAGGGCAGGAGACCCAGTACTTC
>TRBD1|TRBV3-1|many|TRBJ2-7
CASSPGQGSYEQYF
TGTGCCAGCAGCCCAGGACAGGGAAGCTACGAGCAGTACTTC
>-|TRBV20-1|few|TRBJ2-2
CSARVPGVYTGELFF
TGCAGTGCTAGAGTCCCAGGCGTGTACACCGGGGAGCTGTTTTTT
>-|TRBV2|many|TRBJ2-6
CASSEDAAGANVLTF
TGTGCCAGCAGTGAAGATGCTGCTGGGGCCAACGTCCTGACTTTC
>-|TRBV10-3|-|TRBJ2-4
CAISESSDIQYF
TGTGCCATCAGTGAGTCGTCGGATATTCAGTACTTC